The clone carrying this TCR beta chain was seen a handful of times. Other DNA sequences in this sample translate to the same CDR3. These data come from a study of CD8+ T cells in alopecia areata. The V gene lost 6 bases and the J gene lost 8 bases, with 10 bases spanning the gap. This CDR3 is built from 10 residues. The V gene's germline CDR1 is SQVTM and CDR2 ANQGSEA. Following RNA extraction, reverse transcription yielded cDNA that acted as the sequencing template. Libraries were prepared by immunoSEQ multiplex PCR; TCRdb keeps only in-frame clonotypes and omits some of them. The sample comprises 150,000 to 200,000 clones, 59% of which are singletons, and approximately 14% rests with the top ten.

The V and J genes are TRBV29-1 and TRBJ1-1, with D unresolved. This sample comprised CD4+ T cells sorted from blood, obtained at week 0. The clonotype originates from a human donor with alopecia areata. The CDR3 DNA follows: TGCAGCGTCCAAACCGTAGAAGCTTTCTTT. This encodes CSVQTVEAFF.